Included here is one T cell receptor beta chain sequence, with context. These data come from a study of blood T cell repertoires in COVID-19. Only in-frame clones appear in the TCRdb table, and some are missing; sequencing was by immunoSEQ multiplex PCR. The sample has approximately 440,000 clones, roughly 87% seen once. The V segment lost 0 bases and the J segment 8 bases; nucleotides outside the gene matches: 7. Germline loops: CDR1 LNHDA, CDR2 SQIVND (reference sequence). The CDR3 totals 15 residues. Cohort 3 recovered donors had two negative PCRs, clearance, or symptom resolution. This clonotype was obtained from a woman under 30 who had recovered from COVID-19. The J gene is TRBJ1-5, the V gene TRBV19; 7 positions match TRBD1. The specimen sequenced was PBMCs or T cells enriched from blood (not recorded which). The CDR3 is CASSIDLPGTEPQHF. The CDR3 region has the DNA TGTGCCAGTAGTATAGATCTGCCAGGGACAGAGCCCCAGCATTTT.